The sequence of this TCR beta chain was determined in a study of breast tumors, draining lymph nodes, adjacent tissues. Findings and caveats of the study: Tumors had less TCR diversity than lymph nodes, more than nontumor tissue.

TCRdb used MiXCR to reprocess the multiplex PCR reads, holding one entry per CDR3 protein. The sample includes over 60,000 distinct CDR3 sequences, approximately 54% of them seen just once. This clonotype was seen many times. Its antigen remains unidentified. Sequenced sample: breast tumor tissue. The sequence came from a female donor with breast cancer. Some clones in this sample may be carry-over from other donors' samples.

CDR3 in amino acids: CASSHGKDRGHYGYTF. The CDR3 DNA reads TGCGCCAGCAGCCACGGAAAGGACAGGGGGCACTATGGCTACACCTTC. The chain is built from TRBV4-1 and TRBJ1-2, with TRBD1 identical over 11 bases. This CDR3 comprises 16 residues. Germline V gene data show CDR1 as MGHRA and CDR2 as YSYEKL. Unmatched junction bases numbered 6, after V lost 3 bases and J lost 3 bases.